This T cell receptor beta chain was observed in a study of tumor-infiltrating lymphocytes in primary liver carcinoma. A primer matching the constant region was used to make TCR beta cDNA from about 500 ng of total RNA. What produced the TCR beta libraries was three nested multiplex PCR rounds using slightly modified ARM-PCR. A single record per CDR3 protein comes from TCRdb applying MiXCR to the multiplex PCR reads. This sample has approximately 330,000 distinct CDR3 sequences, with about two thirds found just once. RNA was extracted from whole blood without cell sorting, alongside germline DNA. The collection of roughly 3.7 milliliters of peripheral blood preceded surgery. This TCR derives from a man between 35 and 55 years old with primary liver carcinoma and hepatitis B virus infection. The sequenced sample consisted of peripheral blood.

In DNA, the CDR3 is TGTGCCTGGAGTGTAGGCACTGAGACCCAGTACTTC. It is translated as CAWSVGTETQYF. The chain employs TRBV30 and TRBJ2-5, with unresolved D. Deletions cut 0 bases from V and 5 bases from J, with 7 bases between. The germline gives CDR1 GTSNPN, CDR2 SVGIG (reference sequence). CDR3 length: 12 residues.